This TCR beta chain was sequenced for a study of CD8 T cells in ankylosing spondylitis. Study-level points and caveats: CD8+ by phenotype, disease-linked clones were relatively rare in peripheral blood. Disease-linked clones were reportedly significantly enriched in matched ankylosing spondylitis synovial fluid. Made up of about eight highly homologous variants, a TCR beta motif appeared characteristic of ankylosing spondylitis blood.

There are a few counts of this clonotype. Its target is unknown. Making the TCR beta libraries involved quantitative 5'-RACE with molecular barcodes. TCRdb re-called the 5' RACE reads through MiXCR, storing one row per CDR3 protein. There are around 480,000 distinct CDR3 sequences in the sample; roughly a sixth occur only once, and just over 1% lies in the top ten. The specimen was blood, either unsorted or a sorted T cell fraction (not recorded which). This sequence was found in a male donor with ankylosing spondylitis.

In DNA, the CDR3 is TGTGCCAGCAGTTTGGTCTCATTCAGAGCCCTCTACAATGAGCAGTTCTTC. Translation: CASSLVSFRALYNEQFF. The V and J genes are TRBV7-2 and TRBJ2-1; no firm D call. V was pared by 6 bases and J by 3 bases, with 21 bases between. The CDR3 has 17 amino acids. Germline loops: CDR1 SGHTA, CDR2 FQGNSA.